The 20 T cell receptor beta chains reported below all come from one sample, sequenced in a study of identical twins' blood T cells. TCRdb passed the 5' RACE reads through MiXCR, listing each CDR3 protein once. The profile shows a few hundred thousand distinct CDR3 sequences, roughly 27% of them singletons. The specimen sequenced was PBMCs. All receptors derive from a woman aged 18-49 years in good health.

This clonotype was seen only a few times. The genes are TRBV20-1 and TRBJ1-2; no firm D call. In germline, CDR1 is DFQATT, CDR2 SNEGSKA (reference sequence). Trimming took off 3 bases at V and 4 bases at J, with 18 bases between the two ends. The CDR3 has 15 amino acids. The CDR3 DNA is TGCAGTGCTAGGTTACCGGACTGGTACCTCTATGGCTACACCTTC. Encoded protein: CSARLPDWYLYGYTF.

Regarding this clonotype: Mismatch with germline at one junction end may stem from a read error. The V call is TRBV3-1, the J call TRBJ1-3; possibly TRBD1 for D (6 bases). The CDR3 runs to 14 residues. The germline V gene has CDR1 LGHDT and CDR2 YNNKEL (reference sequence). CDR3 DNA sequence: TGTGCCAGCAGCCGTGGGGACACCGGAAGCACCATATATTTT. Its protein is CASSRGDTGSTIYF.

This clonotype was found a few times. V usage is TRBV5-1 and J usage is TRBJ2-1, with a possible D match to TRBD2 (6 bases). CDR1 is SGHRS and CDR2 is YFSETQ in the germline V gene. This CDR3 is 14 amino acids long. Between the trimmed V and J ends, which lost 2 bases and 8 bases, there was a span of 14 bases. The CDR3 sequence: CASSFDGSSHEQFF. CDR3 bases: TGCGCCAGCAGCTTCGACGGGAGCTCTCATGAGCAGTTCTTC.

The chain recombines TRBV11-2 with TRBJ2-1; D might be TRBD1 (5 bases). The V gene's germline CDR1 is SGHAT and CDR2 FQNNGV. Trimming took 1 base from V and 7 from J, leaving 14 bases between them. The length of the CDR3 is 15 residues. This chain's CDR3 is CASSLVLTDGNEQFF. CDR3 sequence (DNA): TGTGCCAGCAGCTTAGTCTTGACAGACGGGAATGAGCAGTTCTTC.

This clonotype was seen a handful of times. DNA of the CDR3: TGTGCCAGCAGCTCGACGGGGGACAGTGAAGCTTTCTTT. Encoded protein: CASSSTGDSEAFF. This chain links TRBV7-3 with TRBJ1-1; 7 bases line up with TRBD1. CDR1 is SGHTA, CDR2 FQGTGA, per germline. The V gene end was trimmed by 4 bases and the J gene end by 7 bases; junction bases not matched to a gene: 6. This CDR3 has 13 amino acids.

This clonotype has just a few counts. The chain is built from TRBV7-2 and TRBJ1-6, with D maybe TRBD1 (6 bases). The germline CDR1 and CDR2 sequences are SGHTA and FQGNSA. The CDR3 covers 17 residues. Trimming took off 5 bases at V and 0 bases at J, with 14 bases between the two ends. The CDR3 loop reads CASSTDRLSSYNSPLHF. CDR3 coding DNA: TGTGCCAGCAGCACCGACAGGCTAAGCTCCTATAATTCACCCCTCCACTTT.

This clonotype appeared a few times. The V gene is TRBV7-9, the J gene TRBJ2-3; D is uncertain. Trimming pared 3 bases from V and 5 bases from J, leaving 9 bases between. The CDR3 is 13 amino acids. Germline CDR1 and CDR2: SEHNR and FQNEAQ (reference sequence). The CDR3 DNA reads TGTGCCAGCAGCTTGCAACATCAAGATACGCAGTATTTT. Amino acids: CASSLQHQDTQYF.

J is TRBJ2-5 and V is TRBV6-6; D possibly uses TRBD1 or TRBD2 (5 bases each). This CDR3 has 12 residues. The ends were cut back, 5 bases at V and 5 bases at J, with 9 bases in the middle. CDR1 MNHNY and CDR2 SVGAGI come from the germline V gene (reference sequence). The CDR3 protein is CASSTGQETQYF. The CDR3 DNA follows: TGTGCCAGCAGTACGGGGCAGGAGACCCAGTACTTC.

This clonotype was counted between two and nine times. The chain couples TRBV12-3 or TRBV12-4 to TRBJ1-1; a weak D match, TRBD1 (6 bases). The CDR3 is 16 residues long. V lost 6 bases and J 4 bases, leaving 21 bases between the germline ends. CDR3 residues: CASRPTGTGAGTEAFF. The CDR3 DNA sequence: TGTGCCAGCAGACCCACAGGGACTGGGGCGGGCACTGAAGCTTTCTTT.

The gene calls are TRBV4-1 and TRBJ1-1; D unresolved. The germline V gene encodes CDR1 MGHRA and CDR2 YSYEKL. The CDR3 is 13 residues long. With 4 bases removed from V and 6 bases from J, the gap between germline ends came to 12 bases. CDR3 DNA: TGCGCCAGCAGCCGAGGTGGGAGGGCTGAAGCTTTCTTT. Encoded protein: CASSRGGRAEAFF.

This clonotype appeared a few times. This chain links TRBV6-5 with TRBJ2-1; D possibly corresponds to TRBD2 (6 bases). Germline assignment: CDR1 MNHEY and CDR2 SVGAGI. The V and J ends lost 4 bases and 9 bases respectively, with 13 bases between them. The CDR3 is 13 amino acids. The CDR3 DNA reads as TGTGCCAGCAGTTTTACGGGAGTTCGTGAGCAGTTCTTC. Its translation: CASSFTGVREQFF.

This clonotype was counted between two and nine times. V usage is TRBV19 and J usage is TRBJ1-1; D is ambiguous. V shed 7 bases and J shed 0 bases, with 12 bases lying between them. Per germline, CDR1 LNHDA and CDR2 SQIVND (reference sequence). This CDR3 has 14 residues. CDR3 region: CASTVTGMNTEAFF. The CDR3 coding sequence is TGTGCCAGTACCGTGACGGGCATGAACACTGAAGCTTTCTTT.

The CDR3 loop is CSATRMPSYNEQFF. The DNA of the CDR3 is TGCAGTGCTACTCGCATGCCCTCCTACAATGAGCAGTTCTTC. The chain recombines TRBV20-1 with TRBJ2-1; D is unclear. The CDR3 covers 14 residues. Per the germline V gene, CDR1 is DFQATT and CDR2 is SNEGSKA (reference sequence). V lost 4 bases and J 0 bases, leaving 10 bases between the germline ends.

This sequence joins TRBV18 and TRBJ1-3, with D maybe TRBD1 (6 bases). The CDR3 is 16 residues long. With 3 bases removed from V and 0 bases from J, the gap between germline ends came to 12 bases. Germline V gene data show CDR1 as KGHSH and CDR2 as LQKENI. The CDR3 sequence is CASSPTLDSSGNTIYF. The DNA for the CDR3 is TGTGCCAGCTCACCGACCTTGGACAGCTCTGGAAACACCATATATTTT.

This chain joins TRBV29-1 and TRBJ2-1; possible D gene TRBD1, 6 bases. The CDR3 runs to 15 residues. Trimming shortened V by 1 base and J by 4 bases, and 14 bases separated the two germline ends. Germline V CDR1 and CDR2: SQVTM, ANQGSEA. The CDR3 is CSVEVRQGLYNEQFF. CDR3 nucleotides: TGCAGCGTTGAAGTTCGGCAGGGGCTTTACAATGAGCAGTTCTTC.

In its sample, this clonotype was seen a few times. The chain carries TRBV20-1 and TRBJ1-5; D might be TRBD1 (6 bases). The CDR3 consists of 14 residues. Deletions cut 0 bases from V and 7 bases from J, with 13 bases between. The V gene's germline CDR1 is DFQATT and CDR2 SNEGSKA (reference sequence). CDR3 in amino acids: CSARDSGVGQPQHF. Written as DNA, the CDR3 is TGCAGTGCTAGAGATTCAGGGGTGGGACAGCCCCAGCATTTT.

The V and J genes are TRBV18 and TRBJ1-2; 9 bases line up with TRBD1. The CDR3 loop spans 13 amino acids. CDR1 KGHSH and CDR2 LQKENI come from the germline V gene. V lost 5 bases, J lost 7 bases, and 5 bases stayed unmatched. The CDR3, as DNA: TGTGCCAGCTCAACAACAGGGGGCTCTGGCTACACCTTC. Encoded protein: CASSTTGGSGYTF.

In DNA, the CDR3 is TGTGCCAGCAGCTTGAGCGGGATGGAGACCCAGTACTTC. The encoded protein is CASSLSGMETQYF. V usage is TRBV5-6 and J usage is TRBJ2-5; 7 nucleotides line up with TRBD2. CDR3 length: 13 amino acids. Germline CDR1 is SGHDT and CDR2 is YYEEEE. V dropped 1 base and J dropped 5; count of bases not matched to a gene: 2.

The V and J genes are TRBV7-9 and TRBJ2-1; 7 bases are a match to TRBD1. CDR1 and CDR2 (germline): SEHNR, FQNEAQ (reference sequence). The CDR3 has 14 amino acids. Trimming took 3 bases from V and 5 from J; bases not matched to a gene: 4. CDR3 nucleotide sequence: TGTGCCAGCAGCTTGACAGGGCAAAACAATGAGCAGTTCTTC. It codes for CASSLTGQNNEQFF.

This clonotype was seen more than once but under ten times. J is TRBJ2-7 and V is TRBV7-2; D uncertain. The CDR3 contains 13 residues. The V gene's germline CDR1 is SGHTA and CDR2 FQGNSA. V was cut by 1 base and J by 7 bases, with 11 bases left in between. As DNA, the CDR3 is TGTGCCAGCAGCTTAGATCGTACGGGTGAGCAGTACTTC. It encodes CASSLDRTGEQYF.